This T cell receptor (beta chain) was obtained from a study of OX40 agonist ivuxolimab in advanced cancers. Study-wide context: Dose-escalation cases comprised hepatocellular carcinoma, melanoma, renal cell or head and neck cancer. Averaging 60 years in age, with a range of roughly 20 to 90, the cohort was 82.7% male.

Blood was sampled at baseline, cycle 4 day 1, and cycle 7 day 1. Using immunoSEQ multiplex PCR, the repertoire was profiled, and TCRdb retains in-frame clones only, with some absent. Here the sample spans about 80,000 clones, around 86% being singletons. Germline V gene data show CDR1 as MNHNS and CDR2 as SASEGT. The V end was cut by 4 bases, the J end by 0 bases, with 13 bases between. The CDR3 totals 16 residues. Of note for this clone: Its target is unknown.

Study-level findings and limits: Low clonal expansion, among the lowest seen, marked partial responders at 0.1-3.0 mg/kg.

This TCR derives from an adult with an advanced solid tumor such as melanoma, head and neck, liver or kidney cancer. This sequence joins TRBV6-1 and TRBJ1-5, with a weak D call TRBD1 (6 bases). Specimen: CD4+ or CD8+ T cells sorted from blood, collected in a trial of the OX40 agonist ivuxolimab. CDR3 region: CASSGRTDNSNQPQHF. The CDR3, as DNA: TGTGCCAGCAGTGGGAGGACAGACAATAGCAATCAGCCCCAGCATTTT.